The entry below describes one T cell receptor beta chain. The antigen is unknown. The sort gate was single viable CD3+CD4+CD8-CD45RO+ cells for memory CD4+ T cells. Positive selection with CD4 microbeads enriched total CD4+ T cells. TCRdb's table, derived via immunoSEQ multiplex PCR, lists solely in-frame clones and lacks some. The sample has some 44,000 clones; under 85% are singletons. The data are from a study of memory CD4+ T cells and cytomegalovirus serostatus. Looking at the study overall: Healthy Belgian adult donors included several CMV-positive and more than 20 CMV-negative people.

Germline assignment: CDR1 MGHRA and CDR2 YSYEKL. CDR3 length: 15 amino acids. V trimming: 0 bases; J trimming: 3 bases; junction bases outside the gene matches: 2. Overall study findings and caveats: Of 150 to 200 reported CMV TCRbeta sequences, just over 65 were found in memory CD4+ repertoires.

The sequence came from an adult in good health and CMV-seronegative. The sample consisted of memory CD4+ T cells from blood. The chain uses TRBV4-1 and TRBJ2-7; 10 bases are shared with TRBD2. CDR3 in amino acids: CASSQDGTSDYEQYF. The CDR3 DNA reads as TGCGCCAGCAGCCAAGATGGGACTAGCGACTACGAGCAGTACTTC.